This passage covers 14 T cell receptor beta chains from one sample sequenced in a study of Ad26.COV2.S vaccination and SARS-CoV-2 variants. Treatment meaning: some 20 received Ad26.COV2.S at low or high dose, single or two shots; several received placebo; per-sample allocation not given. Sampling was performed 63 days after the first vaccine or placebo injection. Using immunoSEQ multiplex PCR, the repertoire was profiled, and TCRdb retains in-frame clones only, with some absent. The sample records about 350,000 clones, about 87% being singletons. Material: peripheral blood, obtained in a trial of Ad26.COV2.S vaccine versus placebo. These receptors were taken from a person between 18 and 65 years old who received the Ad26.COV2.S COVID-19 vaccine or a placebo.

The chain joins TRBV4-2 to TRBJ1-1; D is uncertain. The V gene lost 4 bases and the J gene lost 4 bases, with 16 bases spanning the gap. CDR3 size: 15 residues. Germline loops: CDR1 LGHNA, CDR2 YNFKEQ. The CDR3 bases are TGTGCCAGCAGCCCGCCTAAGAAAGGGCTCACTGAAGCTTTCTTT. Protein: CASSPPKKGLTEAFF.

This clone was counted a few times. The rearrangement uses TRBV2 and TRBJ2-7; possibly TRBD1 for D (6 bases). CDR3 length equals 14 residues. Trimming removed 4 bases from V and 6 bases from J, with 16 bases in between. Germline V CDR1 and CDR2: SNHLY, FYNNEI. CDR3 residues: CASSGATRGSEQYF. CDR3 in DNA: TGTGCCAGCAGTGGGGCTACCAGGGGTTCCGAGCAGTACTTC.

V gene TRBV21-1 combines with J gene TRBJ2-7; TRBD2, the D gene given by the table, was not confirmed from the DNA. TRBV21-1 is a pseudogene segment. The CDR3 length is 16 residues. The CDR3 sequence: CASIKGEVKGSTEQYF. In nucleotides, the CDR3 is TGTGCCAGCATTAAAGGGGAGGTGAAAGGGTCGACCGAGCAGTACTTC.

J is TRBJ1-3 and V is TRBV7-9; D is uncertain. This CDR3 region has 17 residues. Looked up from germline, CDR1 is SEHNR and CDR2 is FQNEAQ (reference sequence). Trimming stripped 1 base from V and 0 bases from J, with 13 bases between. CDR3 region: CASSLVIGSLSGNTIYF. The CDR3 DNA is TGTGCCAGCAGCTTAGTGATAGGGTCCCTCTCTGGAAACACCATATATTTT.

CDR3 bases: TGTGCTAGTACAATGCGGGGTACGAACACCGGGGAGCTGTTTTTT. This codes for CASTMRGTNTGELFF. The chain links TRBV12-5 to TRBJ2-2; a weak D match, TRBD2 (6 bases). V was clipped by 8 bases and J by 0 bases, with 13 bases between them. This CDR3 spans 15 amino acids. CDR1 and CDR2 from the germline V gene are LGHNT and FRNRAP. Drawing the rest from reference TRBV12-5 and TRBJ2-2, the complete variable domain is DARVTQTPRHKVTEMGQEVTMRCQPILGHNTVFWYRQTMMQGLELLAYFRNRAPLDDSGMPKDRFSAEMPDATLATLKIQPSEPRDSAVYFCASTMRGTNTGELFFGEGSRLTVL.

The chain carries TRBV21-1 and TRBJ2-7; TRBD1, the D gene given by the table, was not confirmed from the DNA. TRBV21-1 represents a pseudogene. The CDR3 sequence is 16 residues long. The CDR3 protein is CASTGTPWTAKYEQYF. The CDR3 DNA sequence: TGTGCCAGCACCGGAACCCCCTGGACAGCAAAGTACGAGCAGTACTTC.

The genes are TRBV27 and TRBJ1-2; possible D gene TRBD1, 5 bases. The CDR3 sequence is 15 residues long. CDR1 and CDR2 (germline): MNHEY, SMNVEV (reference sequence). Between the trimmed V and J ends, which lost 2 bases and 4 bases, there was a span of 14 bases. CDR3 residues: CASSLSGDPLYGYTF. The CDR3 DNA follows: TGTGCCAGCAGTTTAAGTGGGGACCCCCTCTATGGCTACACCTTC.

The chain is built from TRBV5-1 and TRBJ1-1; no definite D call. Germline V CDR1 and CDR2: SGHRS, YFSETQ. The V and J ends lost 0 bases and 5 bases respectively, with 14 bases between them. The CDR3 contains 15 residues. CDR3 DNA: TGCGCCAGCAGCTTGGCCGCCGCAACGGGGACTGAAGCTTTCTTT. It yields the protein CASSLAAATGTEAFF.

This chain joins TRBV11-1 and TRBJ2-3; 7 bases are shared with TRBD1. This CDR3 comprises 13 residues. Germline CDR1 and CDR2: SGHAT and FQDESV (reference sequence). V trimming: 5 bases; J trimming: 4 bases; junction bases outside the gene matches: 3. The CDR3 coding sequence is TGTGCCAGCAGCCTGACAGGGTCAGATACGCAGTATTTT. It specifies CASSLTGSDTQYF.

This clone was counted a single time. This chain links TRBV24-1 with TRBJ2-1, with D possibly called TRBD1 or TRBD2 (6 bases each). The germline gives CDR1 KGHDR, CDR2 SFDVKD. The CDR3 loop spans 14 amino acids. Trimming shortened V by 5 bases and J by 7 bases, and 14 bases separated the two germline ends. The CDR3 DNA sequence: TGTGCCACCAGTGGGTCCGGGGGCCTTAATGAGCAGTTCTTC. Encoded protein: CATSGSGGLNEQFF.

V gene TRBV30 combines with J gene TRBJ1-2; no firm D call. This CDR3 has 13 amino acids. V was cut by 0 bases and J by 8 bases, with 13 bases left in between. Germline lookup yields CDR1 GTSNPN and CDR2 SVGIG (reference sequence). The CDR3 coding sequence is TGTGCCTGGAGTGTAAACCCATTAGGGGGCTACACCTTC. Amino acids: CAWSVNPLGGYTF.

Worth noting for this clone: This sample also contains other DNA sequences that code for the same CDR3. Written as DNA, the CDR3 is TGTGCCAGCTCACCTAGACAGGGGGAAGAGCAGTACTTC. Translation gives CASSPRQGEEQYF. The genes are TRBV18 and TRBJ2-7; 9 bases align to TRBD1. In germline, CDR1 is KGHSH, CDR2 LQKENI. CDR3 length equals 13 residues. The J segment lost 7 bases and the V segment lost 3 bases, leaving 4 bases of the junction unmatched.

Here the CDR3 reads CATSRATGGLGYTF. The CDR3 DNA is TGTGCCACCAGCAGGGCGACAGGGGGCCTTGGCTACACCTTC. The chain carries TRBV15 and TRBJ1-2; TRBD1 matches 10 bases. V lost 3 bases and J lost 7; bases outside the gene matches: 5. The CDR3 totals 14 residues. Germline assignment: CDR1 LNHNV and CDR2 YYDKDF (reference sequence).

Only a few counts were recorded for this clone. The CDR3 sequence: CASSWGQGDSPLHF. CDR3 bases: TGTGCCAGCAGCTGGGGACAGGGTGATTCACCCCTCCACTTT. This chain joins TRBV5-5 and TRBJ1-6; 9 bases map to TRBD1. Looked up from germline, CDR1 is SGHKS and CDR2 is YYEKEE (reference sequence). Trimming took 3 bases from V and 8 from J; bases not matched to a gene: 3. The CDR3 consists of 14 residues.